The following is a T cell receptor beta chain sequence with its context. The antigen remains undetermined. These data come from a study of T cell responses to AZD1222 COVID-19 vaccine. Study-level points and caveats: Seropositive at baseline were only five or six AZD1222 recipients. The span of vaccine-associated CD4 TCRs extended across spike, with dominance at 160-218 and 743-854. The study reported that nearly half of spike-specific TCRs target unmutated variant regions. A mostly white British donor set with more females was recruited, and clonal diversity was possibly underestimated.

Germline assignment: CDR1 SNHLY and CDR2 FYNNEI. The CDR3 has 17 amino acids. The trim removed 8 bases at V and 6 bases at J, leaving 17 bases unmatched. Profiled with immunoSEQ multiplex PCR; TCRdb holds only in-frame clones, not every one. In the table there are tens of thousands of clones, 90% of which are singletons. The source is an adult in good health. This rearrangement joins TRBV2 to TRBJ2-2, with 8 bases that match TRBD2. Sequenced material: peripheral blood, taken on day 0 of AZD1222 vaccination. The chain's CDR3 is CASARRGGGIIAGELFF. As DNA, the CDR3 is TGTGCCAGCGCTCGGCGGGGCGGGGGGATTATCGCCGGGGAGCTGTTTTTT.